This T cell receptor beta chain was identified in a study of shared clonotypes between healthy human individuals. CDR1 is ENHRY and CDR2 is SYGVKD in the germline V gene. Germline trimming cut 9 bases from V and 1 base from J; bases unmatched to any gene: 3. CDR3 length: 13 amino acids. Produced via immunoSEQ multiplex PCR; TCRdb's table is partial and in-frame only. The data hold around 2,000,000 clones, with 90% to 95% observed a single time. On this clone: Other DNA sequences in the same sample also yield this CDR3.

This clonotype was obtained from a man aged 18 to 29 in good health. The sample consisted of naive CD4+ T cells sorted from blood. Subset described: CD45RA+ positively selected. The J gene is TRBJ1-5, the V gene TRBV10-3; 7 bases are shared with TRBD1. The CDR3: CAIRQGSNQPQHF. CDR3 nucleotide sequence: TGTGCCATACGACAGGGAAGCAATCAGCCCCAGCATTTT.